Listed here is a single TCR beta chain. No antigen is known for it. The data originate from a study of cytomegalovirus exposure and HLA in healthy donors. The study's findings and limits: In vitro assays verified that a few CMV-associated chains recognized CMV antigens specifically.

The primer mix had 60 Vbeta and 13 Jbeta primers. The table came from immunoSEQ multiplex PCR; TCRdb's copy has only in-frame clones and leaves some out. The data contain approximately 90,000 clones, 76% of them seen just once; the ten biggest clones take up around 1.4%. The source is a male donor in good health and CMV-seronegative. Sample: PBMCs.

CDR3 sequence (DNA): TGTGCCAGTAGTAGGCCGGGACAGGGAAGGGGCTACACCTTC. Protein sequence: CASSRPGQGRGYTF. V and J are TRBV19 and TRBJ1-2, with 9 nucleotides matching TRBD1. After removal of 4 bases from V and 8 bases from J, the junction contained 8 bases not matched to a gene. The CDR3 sequence is 14 residues long. The germline gives CDR1 LNHDA, CDR2 SQIVND (reference sequence).